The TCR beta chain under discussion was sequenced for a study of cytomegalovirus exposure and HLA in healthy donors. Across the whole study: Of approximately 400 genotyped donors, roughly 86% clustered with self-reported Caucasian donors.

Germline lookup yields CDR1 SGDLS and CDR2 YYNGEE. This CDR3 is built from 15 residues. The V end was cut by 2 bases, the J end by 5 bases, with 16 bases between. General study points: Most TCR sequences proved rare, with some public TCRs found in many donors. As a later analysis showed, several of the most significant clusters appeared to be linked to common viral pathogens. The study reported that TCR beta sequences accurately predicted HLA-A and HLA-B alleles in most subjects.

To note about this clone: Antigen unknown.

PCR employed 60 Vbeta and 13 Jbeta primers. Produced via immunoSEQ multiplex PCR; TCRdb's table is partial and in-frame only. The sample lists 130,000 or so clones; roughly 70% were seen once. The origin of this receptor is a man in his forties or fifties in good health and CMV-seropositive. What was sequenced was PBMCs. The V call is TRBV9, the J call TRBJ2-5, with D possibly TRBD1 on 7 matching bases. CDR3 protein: CASSVEGATWETQYF. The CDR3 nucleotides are TGTGCCAGCAGCGTGGAGGGGGCAACATGGGAGACCCAGTACTTC.